Listed here is a single T cell receptor (beta chain). The data are from a study of T cell responses to AZD1222 COVID-19 vaccine. Sequencing used immunoSEQ multiplex PCR; TCRdb keeps in-frame clones, though not all of them. The sample has some 110,000 clones, approximately 90% seen once. Per germline, CDR1 SGHDN and CDR2 FVKESK. J was trimmed by 2 bases and V by 5 bases; bases with no gene match: 7. CDR3 length: 15 amino acids. The origin of this receptor is an adult who received the AZD1222 COVID-19 vaccine. V usage is TRBV14 and J usage is TRBJ2-5; 8 nucleotides match TRBD2. The specimen was peripheral blood, collected 28 days after the second AZD1222 dose. The CDR3 nucleotides are TGTGCCAGCAGCGTACATAGCGGGGAACAAGAGACCCAGTACTTC. Translated: CASSVHSGEQETQYF.